The 18 T cell receptor beta chains in this list originate from one sample, sequenced in a study of T cell changes during pregnancy in multiple sclerosis. Data came from immunoSEQ multiplex PCR; TCRdb stores just in-frame clones and leaves some out. The repertoire holds tens of thousands of clones, with about 92% as singletons. Material: peripheral blood, obtained in the third trimester of pregnancy. The receptors derive from a female donor with multiple sclerosis, enrolled in a pregnancy study.

The chain recombines TRBV6-1 with TRBJ1-5; D unresolved. V shed 2 bases and J shed 2 bases, with 4 bases lying between them. Looked up from germline, CDR1 is MNHNS and CDR2 is SASEGT. This CDR3 region has 13 residues. CDR3 DNA: TGTGCCAGCAGTGAAACAGGCAATCAGCCCCAGCATTTT. Translation: CASSETGNQPQHF.

The chain joins TRBV5-4 to TRBJ2-6; 9 bases agree with TRBD1. CDR1 and CDR2 (germline): SGHNT, YYREEE (reference sequence). The CDR3 extends over 18 amino acids. J gave up 2 bases and V 4 bases, and 10 bases lay outside the gene matches. CDR3 DNA: TGTGCCAGCAGCCTTGGGGGGACAGGGCCTACTGGGGCCAACGTCCTGACTTTC. It encodes CASSLGGTGPTGANVLTF.

The V call is TRBV15, the J call TRBJ2-3; the D gene is possibly TRBD2 (5 bases). There are 15 residues in the CDR3. Germline CDR1 and CDR2: LNHNV and YYDKDF (reference sequence). V was cut by 1 base and J by 0 bases, with 8 bases left in between. The CDR3 DNA reads TGTGCCACCAGCAGAGCCCGGGGTAGCACAGATACGCAGTATTTT. Protein sequence: CATSRARGSTDTQYF.

The chain joins TRBV7-6 to TRBJ2-3; 11 bases match TRBD2. Germline lookup yields CDR1 SGHVS and CDR2 FNYEAQ. This CDR3 region has 16 residues. Trimming cost V 3 bases and J 4 bases; bases outside gene matches: 6. CDR3 sequence reads: CASSLVTSGRADTQYF. CDR3 bases: TGTGCCAGCAGCTTGGTCACTAGCGGGAGAGCAGATACGCAGTATTTT.

The chain recombines TRBV6-5 with TRBJ2-7; 14 bases are a match to TRBD2. V lost 5 bases and J lost 6; bases outside the gene matches: 6. CDR1 and CDR2 from the germline V gene are MNHEY and SVGAGI. The CDR3 covers 15 residues. In DNA, the CDR3 is TGTGCCAGCAGTACTCGACTAGCGGGAGGGGTCGAGCAGTACTTC. Protein sequence: CASSTRLAGGVEQYF.

V usage is TRBV19 and J usage is TRBJ1-1, with TRBD1 matching 8 bases. CDR3 size: 11 residues. Trimming took 8 bases from V and 9 from J; bases not matched to a gene: 5. Germline assignment: CDR1 LNHDA and CDR2 SQIVND (reference sequence). The CDR3 spells CASARTGQAFF. CDR3 in DNA: TGTGCCAGTGCAAGGACAGGGCAAGCTTTCTTT.

The J gene is TRBJ2-7, the V gene TRBV5-1, with 15 bases matching TRBD2. Germline V gene sequence: CDR1 SGHRS, CDR2 YFSETQ. Germline trimming cut 3 bases from V and 1 base from J; bases unmatched to any gene: 8. This CDR3 region has 18 residues. The CDR3: CASSSGLAGGPLSYEQYF. In DNA form, the CDR3 reads TGCGCCAGCAGCTCAGGACTAGCGGGAGGGCCATTGTCCTACGAGCAGTACTTC.

This chain uses TRBV4-1 with TRBJ2-1; 16 nucleotides align to TRBD2. V lost 2 bases, J lost 9 bases, and 7 bases stayed unmatched. There are 17 residues in the CDR3. Germline V gene lookup returns CDR1 MGHRA and CDR2 YSYEKL. This CDR3 is CASSQKGLAGGPGEQFF. The CDR3 DNA follows: TGCGCCAGCAGCCAAAAGGGACTAGCGGGAGGGCCGGGTGAGCAGTTCTTC.

Remarks on this clone: The junction departs from the called germline gene at one end, perhaps through a read error. V gene TRBV2 combines with J gene TRBJ1-5, with TRBD1 matching over 9 bases. Germline V CDR1 and CDR2: SNHLY, FYNNEI. The CDR3 sequence is 15 residues long. In DNA form, the CDR3 reads TGTGCCAGCAGGGAGACAGGGGGGAAGAATCTGCCCCAGCATTTT. Its translation: CASRETGGKNLPQHF. The full variable domain, rest sourced from reference TRBV2 and TRBJ1-5, is EPEVTQTPSHQVTQMGQEVILRCVPISNHLYFYWYRQILGQKVEFLVSFYNNEISEKSEIFDDQFSVERPDGSNFTLKIRSTKLEDSAMYFCASRETGGKNLPQHFGDGTRLSIL.

This clone was detected a few times. The chain joins TRBV4-1 to TRBJ1-1; D perhaps matches TRBD1 (6 bases). This CDR3 is 16 amino acids long. Trimming stripped 4 bases from V and 2 bases from J, with 17 bases between. The V gene's germline CDR1 is MGHRA and CDR2 YSYEKL. This chain's CDR3 is CASSPMGAGSNTEAFF. The CDR3 DNA is TGCGCCAGCAGCCCCATGGGGGCAGGGTCAAACACTGAAGCTTTCTTT.

The chain uses TRBV27 and TRBJ1-4, with TRBD1 identical over 7 bases. Germline V CDR1 and CDR2: MNHEY, SMNVEV (reference sequence). CDR3 length equals 17 residues. J lost 4 bases, V lost 2 bases, and 10 bases had no gene match. The CDR3 DNA sequence: TGTGCCAGCAGTTTAATGACGGTCAGGGGGGATAATGAAAAACTGTTTTTT. Protein product: CASSLMTVRGDNEKLFF.

The genes are TRBV7-2 and TRBJ2-5; 8 bases are shared with TRBD2. The ends lost 5 bases at V and 2 bases at J; junction bases unmatched: 4. CDR1 and CDR2 (germline): SGHTA, FQGNSA. The CDR3 runs to 14 residues. The CDR3 protein is CASSRSGRQETQYF. In DNA form, the CDR3 reads TGTGCCAGCAGCAGAAGCGGGAGACAAGAGACCCAGTACTTC.

The chain uses TRBV5-1 and TRBJ2-2; D is ambiguous. The CDR3 is 11 residues long. V was cut by 2 bases and J by 6 bases, with 2 bases left in between. Germline V gives CDR1 SGHRS, CDR2 YFSETQ. The CDR3 spells CASSFAGELFF. CDR3 DNA: TGCGCCAGCAGCTTCGCCGGGGAGCTGTTTTTT.

The chain employs TRBV11-3 and TRBJ2-5, with 7 positions matching TRBD2. Per germline, CDR1 SGHNT and CDR2 YENEEA. The CDR3 spans 13 residues. Losses at the gene ends were 5 bases for V and 5 bases for J; bases not matched to a gene: 5. CDR3 nucleotide sequence: TGTGCCAGCAGCCGGGACTACCGGGAGACCCAGTACTTC. Translating gives CASSRDYRETQYF. Full variable domain (remainder filled in from reference TRBV11-3 and TRBJ2-5): EAGVVQSPRYKIIEKKQPVAFWCNPISGHNTLYWYLQNLGQGPELLIRYENEEAVDDSQLPKDRFSAERLKGVDSTLKIQPAELGDSAVYLCASSRDYRETQYFGPGTRLLVL.

The chain combines TRBV30 with TRBJ2-1; D not certain. CDR3 size: 14 residues. CDR1 GTSNPN and CDR2 SVGIG come from the germline V gene (reference sequence). V lost 3 bases, J lost 4 bases, and 13 bases lay in between. The CDR3 loop reads CAWRRGSRYNEQFF. CDR3 coding DNA: TGTGCCTGGAGACGAGGCTCTAGGTACAATGAGCAGTTCTTC.

This chain uses TRBV7-3 with TRBJ2-2; D is perhaps TRBD1 (7 bases). The CDR3 sequence is 17 residues long. The V gene's germline CDR1 is SGHTA and CDR2 FQGTGA. Between the trimmed V and J ends, which lost 5 bases and 1 base, there was a span of 17 bases. CDR3 nucleotides: TGTGCCAGCAGCCAACTAGCCGGGACAGAGAACACCGGGGAGCTGTTTTTT. It codes for CASSQLAGTENTGELFF.

J is TRBJ2-7 and V is TRBV19, with a tentative D call TRBD2 (5 bases). The CDR3 is made up of 13 amino acids. Germline values: CDR1 LNHDA, CDR2 SQIVND (reference sequence). V lost 11 bases, J lost 0 bases, and 14 bases lay in between. Here the CDR3 DNA reads TGTGCCTCTGGGGAGCGGAGCTCCTACGAGCAGTACTTC. The encoded protein is CASGERSSYEQYF.

The chain joins TRBV5-1 to TRBJ1-2; TRBD1 matches at 7 bases. The germline gives CDR1 SGHRS, CDR2 YFSETQ. CDR3 length: 13 residues. The V segment lost 0 bases and the J segment 8 bases; nucleotides outside the gene matches: 4. The CDR3 coding sequence is TGCGCCAGCAGCTTGGACGGCAGGGGGGGCTACACCTTC. This gives the protein CASSLDGRGGYTF.